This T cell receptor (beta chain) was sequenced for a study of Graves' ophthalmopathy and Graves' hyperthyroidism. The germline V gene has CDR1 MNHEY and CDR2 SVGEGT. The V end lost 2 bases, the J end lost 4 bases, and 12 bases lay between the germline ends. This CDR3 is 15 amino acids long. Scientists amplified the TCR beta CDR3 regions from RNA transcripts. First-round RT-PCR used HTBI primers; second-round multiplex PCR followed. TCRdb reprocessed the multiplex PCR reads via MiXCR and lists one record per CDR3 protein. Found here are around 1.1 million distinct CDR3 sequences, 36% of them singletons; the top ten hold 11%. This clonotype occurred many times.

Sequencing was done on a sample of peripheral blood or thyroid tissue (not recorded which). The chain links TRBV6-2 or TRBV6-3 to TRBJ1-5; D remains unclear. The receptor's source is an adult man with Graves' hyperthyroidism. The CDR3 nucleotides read TGTGCCAGCAGTTACGGGTCAGGAGGAAATCAGCCCCAGCATTTT. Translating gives CASSYGSGGNQPQHF.